Sequencing of this T cell receptor (beta chain) was carried out in a study of lymphopenia after photon versus proton radiotherapy. Regarding this clone: Its antigen remains unidentified.

TCRdb's table, derived via immunoSEQ multiplex PCR, lists solely in-frame clones and lacks some. The sample has roughly 30,000 clones, 85% to 90% seen once. Germline V CDR1 and CDR2: MNHNS, SASEGT. V gave up 5 bases and J gave up 1 base, with 8 bases separating them. The CDR3 runs 13 residues. Whole-study results and caveats: In patients who died, overall survival fell as post-nadir TCR diversity dropped more. After the lymphocyte nadir, photon-treated repertoires showed oligoclonal expansion, especially of CD8+ Temra cells.

This receptor was taken from a woman aged 60-75 years with cholangiocarcinoma. Some clones in this sample may be carry-over from other donors' samples. Material: peripheral blood, obtained from a patient treated with proton-based radiotherapy. This chain links TRBV6-1 with TRBJ1-1; D call uncertain. CDR3 DNA sequence: TGTGCCAGCAGTCCCACCACGAACACTGAAGCTTTCTTT. It yields the protein CASSPTTNTEAFF.